This passage covers 24 T cell receptor beta chains from one sample sequenced in a study of blood T cell repertoires in COVID-19. TCRdb's table, derived via immunoSEQ multiplex PCR, lists solely in-frame clones and lacks some. This table has some 250,000 clones, 85% to 90% appearing once. The source material was PBMCs or T cells enriched from blood (not recorded which). The receptors here all came from a woman younger than 45 with acute COVID-19.

The V gene is TRBV7-2, the J gene TRBJ1-3; TRBD1 agrees at 9 bases. CDR3 length: 17 amino acids. Germline V gene sequence: CDR1 SGHTA, CDR2 FQGNSA. V shed 3 bases, J shed 5 bases, and the junction held 11 bases outside the gene matches. DNA for the CDR3: TGTGCCAGCAGCTTTGGGGGGACAGGGTATTCCCGAAACACCATATATTTT. This gives the protein CASSFGGTGYSRNTIYF.

The V gene is TRBV11-2, the J gene TRBJ2-1; D uncertain. This CDR3 is 15 amino acids long. Germline V CDR1 and CDR2: SGHAT, FQNNGV. The V and J ends lost 0 bases and 0 bases respectively, with 6 bases between them. The CDR3 spells CASSLEPSSYNEQFF. The CDR3 DNA follows: TGTGCCAGCAGCTTAGAACCGAGCTCCTACAATGAGCAGTTCTTC.

The V and J genes are TRBV30 and TRBJ2-4, with 12 bases matching TRBD1. Germline V gives CDR1 GTSNPN, CDR2 SVGIG (reference sequence). V shed 0 bases and J 14 bases; nucleotides not matched to a gene: 5. This CDR3 has 13 residues. The CDR3 region is CAWSVGTGGEEYF. The CDR3 coding sequence is TGTGCCTGGAGTGTAGGGACAGGGGGCGAAGAGTACTTC.

This clone was seen only once. The chain carries TRBV10-3 and TRBJ1-4; unclear D gene. Trimming took 2 bases from V and 8 from J, leaving 9 bases between them. CDR1 and CDR2 (germline): ENHRY, SYGVKD. The CDR3 contains 13 residues. For the CDR3, the DNA is TGTGCCATCAGTGAGGGGAGAGGGGAAAAACTGTTTTTT. Protein: CAISEGRGEKLFF.

The rearrangement links TRBV7-9 to TRBJ1-1; no reliable D call. The V gene's germline CDR1 is SEHNR and CDR2 FQNEAQ (reference sequence). The CDR3 is 12 amino acids. V lost 2 bases to trimming and J lost 6 bases, with 7 bases between them. CDR3 residues: CASSLSLSEAFF. DNA of the CDR3: TGTGCCAGCAGCTTATCCCTATCTGAAGCTTTCTTT. Based on the CDR3 plus reference TRBV7-9 and TRBJ1-1, the full variable domain is DTGVSQNPRHKITKRGQNVTFRCDPISEHNRLYWYRQTLGQGPEFLTYFQNEAQLEKSRLLSDRFSAERPKGSFSTLEIQRTEQGDSAMYLCASSLSLSEAFFGQGTRLTVV.

There are a few counts of this clone. The chain links TRBV29-1 to TRBJ2-5, with a possible D match to TRBD2 (6 bases). The CDR3 totals 12 residues. The germline gives CDR1 SQVTM, CDR2 ANQGSEA. V shed 4 bases and J shed 3 bases, with 9 bases lying between them. The chain's CDR3 is CSVAGGKETQYF. The CDR3 nucleotides read TGCAGCGTTGCTGGGGGGAAAGAGACCCAGTACTTC. Full variable domain (outside the CDR3, taken from reference TRBV29-1 and TRBJ2-5): SAVISQKPSRDICQRGTSLTIQCQVDSQVTMMFWYRQQPGQSLTLIATANQGSEATYESGFVIDKFPISRPNLTFSTLTVSNMSPEDSSIYLCSVAGGKETQYFGPGTRLLVL.

This clone was counted once. The genes are TRBV19 and TRBJ2-7; D is undetermined. V was trimmed by 3 bases and J by 0 bases, leaving 9 bases between them. Per germline, CDR1 LNHDA and CDR2 SQIVND (reference sequence). The CDR3 runs 14 residues. This CDR3 reads CASSIQAGSYEQYF. CDR3 DNA sequence: TGTGCCAGTAGTATCCAGGCAGGCTCCTACGAGCAGTACTTC.

The chain carries TRBV19 and TRBJ1-1, with TRBD1 matching 7 bases. Trimming took 5 bases from V and 7 from J; bases not matched to a gene: 7. The CDR3 contains 13 residues. Germline values: CDR1 LNHDA, CDR2 SQIVND (reference sequence). The CDR3 nucleotides are TGTGCCAGTAGTCGGGACAGAAAGTTTGAAGCTTTCTTT. This translates into CASSRDRKFEAFF.

The chain recombines TRBV6-2 or TRBV6-3 with TRBJ1-1, with 7 bases identical to TRBD1. The CDR3 extends over 17 amino acids. Germline V gene sequence: CDR1 MNHEY, CDR2 SVGEGT. V was pared by 2 bases and J by 0 bases, with 9 bases of the junction left unmatched. DNA of the CDR3: TGTGCCAGCAGTTACCCGAAACAGGGGCCGTTGAACACTGAAGCTTTCTTT. Amino acids: CASSYPKQGPLNTEAFF.

V is TRBV6-5 and J is TRBJ2-7; 11 positions agree with TRBD2. The CDR3 is 16 amino acids. Looked up from germline, CDR1 is MNHEY and CDR2 is SVGAGI. Trimming at V came to 0 bases and at J to 2 bases, leaving 3 bases not matched to a gene. The CDR3 region is CASSYSTSGAAYEQYF. The CDR3 DNA sequence: TGTGCCAGCAGTTACTCGACTAGCGGGGCAGCCTACGAGCAGTACTTC.

The rearrangement links TRBV12-5 to TRBJ1-4; no firm D call. Trimming cost V 7 bases and J 4 bases, with 4 bases left between them. Germline lookup yields CDR1 LGHNT and CDR2 FRNRAP. The CDR3 totals 11 residues. As DNA, the CDR3 is TGTGCTAGTGCCATTAATGAAAAACTGTTTTTT. This translates into CASAINEKLFF.

This CDR3 reads CASSQQGAISAGYTF. The CDR3 DNA follows: TGTGCCAGCAGCCAACAGGGGGCAATCTCAGCTGGCTACACCTTC. V usage is TRBV5-4 and J usage is TRBJ1-2; 9 positions match TRBD1. J lost 7 bases, V lost 4 bases, and 11 bases had no gene match. The length of the CDR3 is 15 residues. Germline CDR1 reads SGHNT; CDR2 reads YYREEE (reference sequence). The full variable domain, with the rest looked up from reference TRBV5-4 and TRBJ1-2, is ETGVTQSPTHLIKTRGQQVTLRCSSQSGHNTVSWYQQALGQGPQFIFQYYREEENGRGNFPPRFSGLQFPNYSSELNVNALELDDSALYLCASSQQGAISAGYTFGSGTRLTVV.

The chain has TRBV6-5 and TRBJ1-5, with 9 nucleotides matching TRBD1. After removal of 11 bases from V and 7 bases from J, the junction contained 9 bases not matched to a gene. Per the germline V gene, CDR1 is MNHEY and CDR2 is SVGAGI. The CDR3 totals 13 residues. The CDR3 DNA follows: TGTGCCGCAACAGGGGGCAGGGACCAGCCCCAGCATTTT. This sequence encodes CAATGGRDQPQHF.

The J gene is TRBJ2-5, the V gene TRBV12-3 or TRBV12-4; D may be TRBD1 (5 bases). CDR3 length: 12 amino acids. Trimming left V 7 bases short and J 5 bases short, with 11 bases between. CDR3 region: CASNKRGETQYF. DNA for the CDR3: TGTGCCAGCAACAAAAGGGGCGAGACCCAGTACTTC.

The rearrangement joins TRBV6-6 to TRBJ1-6; D not resolved. This CDR3 is built from 15 residues. V lost 7 bases, J lost 4 bases, and 14 bases lay in between. The germline V gene encodes CDR1 MNHNY and CDR2 SVGAGI (reference sequence). The CDR3, as DNA: TGTGCCAGCACCCCTTGGGAGGCTTATAATTCACCCCTCCACTTT. Translated: CASTPWEAYNSPLHF.

The chain carries TRBV3-1 (or the pseudogene TRBV3-2) and TRBJ2-6; 8 bases are a match to TRBD1. V lost 3 bases, J lost 3 bases, and 13 bases stayed unmatched. The CDR3 length is 19 residues. Germline V gene sequence: CDR1 LGHDT, CDR2 YNNKEL (reference sequence). The CDR3, as DNA: TGTGCCAGCAGCCACGCAACGGGACAGGTTTTCGGTGGGGCCAACGTCCTGACTTTC. Translation: CASSHATGQVFGGANVLTF.

The chain carries TRBV12-3 or TRBV12-4 and TRBJ1-2; 8 bases fit TRBD1. With 6 bases clipped from V and 4 bases from J, the junction kept 1 base outside the gene matches. CDR3 length: 12 residues. CDR3 sequence reads: CASRQGGYGYTF. CDR3 bases: TGTGCCAGCAGACAGGGGGGCTATGGCTACACCTTC.

The J gene is TRBJ2-5, the V gene TRBV7-9; TRBD2 matches at 9 bases. Losses at the gene ends were 2 bases for V and 4 bases for J; bases not matched to a gene: 5. Germline V lookup: CDR1 SEHNR, CDR2 FQNEAQ (reference sequence). CDR3 length equals 15 residues. The CDR3: CASSLTGGGVETQYF. The CDR3 region has the DNA TGTGCCAGCAGCTTAACGGGCGGGGGGGTAGAGACCCAGTACTTC.

This rearrangement joins TRBV6-4 to TRBJ1-3; D not resolved. The CDR3 runs 15 residues. Germline V gene data show CDR1 as MRHNA and CDR2 as SNTAGT. The V gene lost 6 bases and the J gene lost 0 bases, with 12 bases spanning the gap. The CDR3 region has the DNA TGTGCCAGCAGGGAGGACGGGAACTCTGGAAACACCATATATTTT. Its translation is CASREDGNSGNTIYF.

This chain joins TRBV20-1 and TRBJ1-1, with D uncertain. In germline, CDR1 is DFQATT, CDR2 SNEGSKA (reference sequence). This CDR3 contains 11 residues. V was pared by 6 bases and J by 5 bases, with 10 bases between. As DNA, the CDR3 is TGCAGTGCACCGGAGAGAACTGAAGCTTTCTTT. Translation: CSAPERTEAFF.

The rearrangement uses TRBV5-4 and TRBJ1-2; 12 bases line up with TRBD1. V lost 1 base to trimming and J lost 4 bases; unmatched junction nucleotides: 8. CDR3 length: 17 residues. The germline V gene encodes CDR1 SGHNT and CDR2 YYREEE (reference sequence). The CDR3 sequence is CASSLNLGQGAGYGYTF. In DNA form, the CDR3 reads TGTGCCAGCAGCTTGAATTTGGGACAGGGGGCGGGCTATGGCTACACCTTC.

This chain uses TRBV30 with TRBJ1-1; 8 bases align to TRBD1. Germline V lookup: CDR1 GTSNPN, CDR2 SVGIG (reference sequence). The junction had 3 bases not matched to a gene; V was cut back by 2 bases and J by 1 base. The length of the CDR3 is 14 residues. CDR3 sequence: CAWSMGQENTEAFF. The DNA for the CDR3 is TGTGCCTGGAGTATGGGACAGGAGAACACTGAAGCTTTCTTT.

A remark on this clone: Other nucleotide sequences from this sample produce the same CDR3. The gene calls are TRBV7-3 and TRBJ1-1; possible D gene TRBD1, 6 bases. V was shortened by 5 bases and J by 2 bases, with 9 bases between the two germline ends. The CDR3 sequence is 13 residues long. Germline V lookup: CDR1 SGHTA, CDR2 FQGTGA. CDR3 amino acids: CASSRDTNTEAFF. The CDR3 DNA sequence: TGTGCCAGCAGCCGGGACACAAACACTGAAGCTTTCTTT.

This clone has just a few counts. The rearrangement uses TRBV14 and TRBJ1-3; D not resolved. Germline V CDR1 and CDR2: SGHDN, FVKESK. V gave up 3 bases and J gave up 1 base, with 7 bases separating them. There are 14 residues in the CDR3. The CDR3 here is CASSHSGSGNTIYF. DNA for the CDR3: TGTGCCAGCAGCCACAGTGGTTCTGGAAACACCATATATTTT.